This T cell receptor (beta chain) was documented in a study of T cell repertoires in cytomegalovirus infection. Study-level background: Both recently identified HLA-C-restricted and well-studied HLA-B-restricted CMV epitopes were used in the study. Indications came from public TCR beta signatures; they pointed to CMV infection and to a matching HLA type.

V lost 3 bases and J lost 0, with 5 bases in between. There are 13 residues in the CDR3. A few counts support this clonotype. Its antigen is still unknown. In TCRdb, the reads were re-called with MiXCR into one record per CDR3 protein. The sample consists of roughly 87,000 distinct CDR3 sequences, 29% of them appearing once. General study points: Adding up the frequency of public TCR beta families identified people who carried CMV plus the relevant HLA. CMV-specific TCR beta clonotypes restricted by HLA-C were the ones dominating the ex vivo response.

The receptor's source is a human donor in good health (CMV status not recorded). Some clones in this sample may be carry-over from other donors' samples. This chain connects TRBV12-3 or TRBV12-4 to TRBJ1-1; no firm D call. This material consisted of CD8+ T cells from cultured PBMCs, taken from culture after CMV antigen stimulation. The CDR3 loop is CASSFWLNTEAFF. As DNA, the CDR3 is TGTGCCAGCAGTTTCTGGTTGAACACTGAAGCTTTCTTT.